Here is one T cell receptor (beta chain) with its context. The sample originates from a study of lymphopenia after photon versus proton radiotherapy. This table comes from immunoSEQ multiplex PCR, and its TCRdb copy is limited to in-frame clones, with some not included. The sample yields approximately 22,000 clones, roughly 80% seen once. Sequencing was performed on peripheral blood, taken from a patient treated with proton-based radiotherapy. The source is a woman in her 70s with pancreatic cancer.

DNA for the CDR3: TGTGCCACCAGCAGAGATTTGGGGGAAGAGACCCAGTACTTC. This sequence encodes CATSRDLGEETQYF. The rearrangement links TRBV15 to TRBJ2-5; D may correspond to TRBD1 or TRBD2 (5 bases each). Trimming stripped 0 bases from V and 3 bases from J, with 8 bases between. CDR1 and CDR2 (germline): LNHNV, YYDKDF (reference sequence). The CDR3 is made up of 14 amino acids.